This TCR beta chain was captured in a study of CD8 T cell repertoires and HIV-1 epitope variants. Germline V gene data show CDR1 as MDHEN and CDR2 as SYDVKM. CDR3 length: 15 amino acids. V shed 7 bases and J 6 bases; nucleotides not matched to a gene: 11. TCRdb's table, derived via immunoSEQ multiplex PCR, lists solely in-frame clones and lacks some. The table has 90,000 or so clones, roughly four fifths seen once. The specimen was uncultured baseline CD8+ T cells from peripheral blood mononuclear cells (PBMCs). This rearrangement joins TRBV28 to TRBJ2-1; 8 nucleotides agree with TRBD2. This sequence originates from a male donor with HIV. The CDR3 protein is CASTPGGAGFNEQFF. For the CDR3, the DNA is TGTGCCAGCACTCCCGGGGGGGCAGGGTTCAATGAGCAGTTCTTC.